A single sample is the source of the 23 T cell receptor beta chains below, sequenced in a study of CD8+ T cells in alopecia areata. Extracted RNA was reverse transcribed, and the resulting cDNA served as sequencing template. The data were produced by immunoSEQ multiplex PCR, yet TCRdb's version contains in-frame clones alone and is incomplete. Of approximately 300,000 clones in the sample, roughly 64% are singletons; the top ten hold roughly 1.8%. Treatment described: oral pan-JAK inhibitor, 5-10 mg twice daily. The sequenced sample was CD4+ T cells sorted from blood, obtained at week 24, from a patient treated with tofacitinib. The receptors here all came from a human donor with alopecia areata.

This clone was counted a few times. In DNA, the CDR3 is TGCGCCAGCAGCTTGGATGGCTTCTCTGGAAACACCATATATTTT. It encodes CASSLDGFSGNTIYF. The gene calls are TRBV5-1 and TRBJ1-3; D remains ambiguous. The CDR3 runs to 15 residues. Between the trimmed V and J ends, which lost 0 bases and 0 bases, there was a span of 7 bases. Germline lookup yields CDR1 SGHRS and CDR2 YFSETQ.

This clone was detected ten times or more. V and J are TRBV7-9 and TRBJ1-3; tentatively, D is TRBD1 (5 bases). The CDR3 contains 19 residues. Deletions cut 4 bases from V and 0 bases from J, with 22 bases between. Germline V CDR1 and CDR2: SEHNR, FQNEAQ (reference sequence). In DNA form, the CDR3 reads TGTGCCAGCAGCTCTCGACAGACAAGCAGGATCGTCTCTGGAAACACCATATATTTT. This gives the protein CASSSRQTSRIVSGNTIYF.

The gene calls are TRBV6-5 and TRBJ2-6, with D possibly TRBD2 on 5 matching bases. CDR3 length: 13 amino acids. The germline CDR1 and CDR2 sequences are MNHEY and SVGAGI. V dropped 6 bases and J dropped 2 bases, with 5 bases sitting between them. CDR3 residues: CASRGAGANVLTF. The DNA for the CDR3 is TGTGCCAGCAGGGGAGCTGGGGCCAACGTCCTGACTTTC.

The chain combines TRBV2 with TRBJ1-1; D is ambiguous. The V gene's germline CDR1 is SNHLY and CDR2 FYNNEI. V lost 5 bases to trimming and J lost 4 bases, with 11 bases between them. This CDR3 is built from 13 residues. The CDR3 here is CASSKGAGTEAFF. CDR3 DNA sequence: TGTGCCAGCAGTAAGGGTGCGGGCACTGAAGCTTTCTTT.

There are many counts of this clone. The rearrangement links TRBV7-2 to TRBJ1-4; a possible D gene is TRBD1 (5 bases). V was shortened by 5 bases and J by 4 bases, with 14 bases between the two germline ends. Germline-derived CDR1 and CDR2 are SGHTA and FQGNSA. The CDR3 extends over 15 amino acids. CDR3 in amino acids: CASSPTGTINEKLFF. The DNA of the CDR3 is TGTGCCAGCAGCCCAACCGGGACGATTAATGAAAAACTGTTTTTT.

The sample holds a few counts of this clone. This chain connects TRBV29-1 to TRBJ1-1; maybe TRBD1 (5 bases). The ends were cut back, 4 bases at V and 2 bases at J, with 11 bases in the middle. Germline V gene data show CDR1 as SQVTM and CDR2 as ANQGSEA. CDR3 length: 13 amino acids. CDR3: CSVAYRTNTEAFF. The CDR3 coding sequence is TGCAGCGTTGCATACAGGACTAACACTGAAGCTTTCTTT.

This clone was observed once. This specimen includes other DNA sequences encoding the same CDR3. The chain is built from TRBV30 and TRBJ1-2, with D hard to call. The CDR3 covers 11 residues. CDR1 is GTSNPN, CDR2 SVGIG, per germline (reference sequence). V lost 0 bases, J lost 5 bases, and 4 bases lay in between. CDR3 residues: CAWSVAYGYTF. The CDR3 DNA reads as TGTGCCTGGAGTGTAGCGTATGGCTACACCTTC.

The rearrangement links TRBV6-1 to TRBJ2-5; D is perhaps TRBD1 or TRBD2 (5 bases each). The CDR3 has 14 residues. V was shortened by 3 bases and J by 5 bases, with 13 bases between the two germline ends. CDR1 MNHNS and CDR2 SASEGT come from the germline V gene. Here the CDR3 DNA reads TGTGCCAGCAGTGATGAGAGGGGAATGGAGACCCAGTACTTC. Its protein product is CASSDERGMETQYF.

The V gene is TRBV23-1, the J gene TRBJ1-2; D gene uncertain. TRBV23-1 is flagged as an ORF with uncertain function. This CDR3 is 17 amino acids long. Trimming left V 4 bases short and J 4 bases short, with 22 bases between. The CDR3 sequence: CASSLGHWFTCSYGYTF. CDR3 DNA: TGCGCCAGCAGTCTCGGGCACTGGTTTACATGTTCCTATGGCTACACCTTC.

V and J are TRBV29-1 and TRBJ1-6; D perhaps matches TRBD1 (5 bases). V lost 6 bases to trimming and J lost 5 bases, with 14 bases between them. Germline V gene lookup returns CDR1 SQVTM and CDR2 ANQGSEA. The CDR3 has 14 amino acids. In DNA, the CDR3 is TGCAGCGTCGTATTTGGGGGAAATAATTCACCCCTCCACTTT. Translation: CSVVFGGNNSPLHF.

The chain recombines TRBV30 with TRBJ1-1; D ambiguous. The ends were cut back, 3 bases at V and 0 bases at J, with 8 bases in the middle. Per the germline V gene, CDR1 is GTSNPN and CDR2 is SVGIG (reference sequence). CDR3 length equals 13 residues. The CDR3 DNA reads TGTGCCTGGAGCGGGCAGTTGAACACTGAAGCTTTCTTT. It encodes CAWSGQLNTEAFF. Together with reference TRBV30 and TRBJ1-1, the CDR3 gives the full variable domain: SQTIHQWPATLVQPVGSPLSLECTVEGTSNPNLYWYRQAAGRGLQLLFYSVGIGQISSEVPQNLSASRPQDRQFILSSKKLLLSDSGFYLCAWSGQLNTEAFFGQGTRLTVV.

V usage is TRBV15 and J usage is TRBJ2-5; D gene unclear. CDR1 and CDR2 (germline): LNHNV, YYDKDF (reference sequence). V lost 2 bases and J 1 base, leaving 14 bases between the germline ends. The CDR3 length is 16 residues. Here the CDR3 DNA reads TGTGCCACCAGCAGACACAGTCCCTTAGGCCAAGAGACCCAGTACTTC. Residues: CATSRHSPLGQETQYF.

This clone has just a few counts. This rearrangement joins TRBV18 to TRBJ1-2, with a weak D call TRBD1 (5 bases). This CDR3 has 13 residues. Trimming pared 3 bases from V and 8 bases from J, leaving 13 bases between. Germline V gene data show CDR1 as KGHSH and CDR2 as LQKENI. The CDR3 spells CASSPGAKEGYTF. The CDR3 bases are TGTGCCAGCTCACCCGGGGCAAAGGAGGGCTACACCTTC.

The CDR3 spells CASSQAYGPGANVLTF. The CDR3 DNA reads as TGCGCCAGCAGCCAAGCATACGGGCCTGGGGCCAACGTCCTGACTTTC. V gene TRBV4-1 combines with J gene TRBJ2-6; no clear D. Per germline, CDR1 MGHRA and CDR2 YSYEKL. The CDR3 is made up of 16 amino acids. Trimming cost V 1 base and J 2 bases, with 9 bases left between them.

This chain connects TRBV5-1 to TRBJ1-3, with D perhaps TRBD1 (5 bases). Looked up from germline, CDR1 is SGHRS and CDR2 is YFSETQ. This CDR3 has 14 residues. Trimming took 8 bases from V and 0 from J, leaving 12 bases between them. In DNA, the CDR3 is TGCGCCAGTCGAGACGGGGGCTCTGGAAACACCATATATTTT. This translates into CASRDGGSGNTIYF.

The gene calls are TRBV30 and TRBJ1-4, with D uncertain. Germline loops: CDR1 GTSNPN, CDR2 SVGIG (reference sequence). The V gene lost 7 bases and the J gene lost 2 bases, with 8 bases spanning the gap. The CDR3 totals 12 residues. The CDR3 region is CASRTTNEKLFF. The CDR3 DNA follows: TGTGCCTCAAGGACGACTAATGAAAAACTGTTTTTT. Complete variable domain (other parts from reference TRBV30 and TRBJ1-4): SQTIHQWPATLVQPVGSPLSLECTVEGTSNPNLYWYRQAAGRGLQLLFYSVGIGQISSEVPQNLSASRPQDRQFILSSKKLLLSDSGFYLCASRTTNEKLFFGSGTQLSVL.

This rearrangement joins TRBV30 to TRBJ2-7, with a tentative D call TRBD1 (6 bases). This CDR3 contains 13 residues. V gave up 0 bases and J gave up 7 bases, with 13 bases separating them. Germline CDR1 reads GTSNPN; CDR2 reads SVGIG (reference sequence). The CDR3 sequence is CAWSVWQGREQYF. As DNA, the CDR3 is TGTGCCTGGAGTGTTTGGCAGGGGCGAGAGCAGTACTTC.

V and J are TRBV29-1 and TRBJ1-1; possible D gene TRBD1, 6 bases. Germline V gene lookup returns CDR1 SQVTM and CDR2 ANQGSEA. Trimming took off 3 bases at V and 10 bases at J, with 15 bases between the two ends. The CDR3 extends over 12 amino acids. The CDR3 nucleotides read TGCAGCGTTGATTCTTCAGGGGTGGGAGCTTTCTTT. Amino acid sequence: CSVDSSGVGAFF.

V and J are TRBV4-2 and TRBJ2-3, with TRBD2 matching 15 bases. This CDR3 is built from 21 residues. Trimming removed 3 bases from V and 1 base from J; junction bases left unmatched: 14. Germline V lookup: CDR1 LGHNA, CDR2 YNFKEQ. The CDR3 DNA follows: TGTGCCAGCAGCCACCTACCCGGGACTAGCGGGGGGACAGCGGGCACAGATACGCAGTATTTT. Its protein product is CASSHLPGTSGGTAGTDTQYF.

Here the CDR3 DNA reads TGTGCCAGCAGCGTGGAACCCGGGACAGGGCCATTTTACTTC. It codes for CASSVEPGTGPFYF. The chain carries TRBV9 and TRBJ2-7; 9 nucleotides line up with TRBD1. CDR1 and CDR2 from the germline V gene are SGDLS and YYNGEE. CDR3 length: 14 residues. The V segment lost 2 bases and the J segment 13 bases; nucleotides outside the gene matches: 13.

This clone turned up a few times. The gene calls are TRBV1 and TRBJ1-1; the table names TRBD1, a call not compared with the DNA. TRBV1 is a pseudogene locus. CDR3 length equals 13 residues. The CDR3 is CTSTTELQGEAFF. DNA for the CDR3: TGCACCAGCACCACGGAGTTGCAGGGGGAAGCTTTCTTT.

For this clone: The sample has other DNA sequences that encode this CDR3 too. J is TRBJ2-5 and V is TRBV29-1; 12 bases are shared with TRBD2. This CDR3 comprises 13 residues. Germline assignment: CDR1 SQVTM and CDR2 ANQGSEA. V shed 6 bases, J shed 2 bases, and the junction held 1 base outside the gene matches. CDR3 in amino acids: CSVGLAGQETQYF. Here the CDR3 DNA reads TGCAGCGTAGGACTAGCGGGGCAAGAGACCCAGTACTTC.

The sample holds one count of this clone. The rearrangement uses TRBV25-1 and TRBJ2-5; a weak D match, TRBD1 (6 bases). This CDR3 is built from 15 residues. Germline V gives CDR1 MGHDK, CDR2 SYGVNS. V was trimmed by 0 bases and J by 0 bases, leaving 8 bases between them. The CDR3 region is CASSEYRGNQETQYF. The CDR3 DNA is TGTGCCAGCAGTGAATATAGGGGGAACCAAGAGACCCAGTACTTC.